This entry lists 28 T cell receptor beta chains sequenced from one sample in a study of CD8 T cells in Susac syndrome. RNA amounts of roughly 0.5 to 1 ug underwent reverse transcription with random hexamers. Each CDR3 protein gets one entry after TCRdb re-called the immunoSEQ multiplex PCR reads with MiXCR. Here the sample spans some 150,000 distinct CDR3 sequences, just under 97% being singletons. The sequencing input was CD8+ T cells from PBMCs. All receptors come from a human donor with multiple sclerosis.

The genes are TRBV30 and TRBJ2-2, with D possibly TRBD1 on 5 matching bases. V was shortened by 5 bases and J by 4 bases, with 11 bases between the two germline ends. The length of the CDR3 is 13 residues. Germline CDR1 reads GTSNPN; CDR2 reads SVGIG (reference sequence). In nucleotides, the CDR3 is TGTGCCTGGGAACAAACAGGCACCGGGGAGCTGTTTTTT. Encoded protein: CAWEQTGTGELFF.

The rearrangement links TRBV11-2 to TRBJ2-1, with D perhaps TRBD1 (6 bases). Germline lookup yields CDR1 SGHAT and CDR2 FQNNGV. The length of the CDR3 is 16 residues. V was cut by 6 bases and J by 13 bases, with 28 bases left in between. The CDR3 here is CASRGHGQGSVQGQFF. CDR3 nucleotides: TGTGCCAGCAGGGGGCACGGTCAGGGGTCTGTTCAGGGACAGTTCTTC.

The chain carries TRBV20-1 and TRBJ1-5, with D perhaps matching TRBD1 (6 bases). The CDR3 has 15 amino acids. Trimming pared 7 bases from V and 0 bases from J, leaving 16 bases between. Germline V CDR1 and CDR2: DFQATT, SNEGSKA (reference sequence). CDR3 DNA sequence: TGCAGTGTTATCAGGGGTAGCGATAGCAATCAGCCCCAGCATTTT. It encodes CSVIRGSDSNQPQHF.

The rearrangement joins TRBV11-3 to TRBJ2-1, with D unclear. Germline lookup yields CDR1 SGHNT and CDR2 YENEEA. The CDR3 is 12 amino acids. V dropped 2 bases and J dropped 7 bases, with 6 bases sitting between them. DNA of the CDR3: TGTGCCAGCAGCTTATCTCAGAATGAGCAGTTCTTC. Its translation: CASSLSQNEQFF.

The genes are TRBV9 and TRBJ1-2; maybe TRBD1 (5 bases). The CDR3 contains 13 residues. V lost 0 bases, J lost 4 bases, and 7 bases lay in between. Germline CDR1 is SGDLS and CDR2 is YYNGEE. CDR3 sequence (DNA): TGTGCCAGCAGCGTAGGGGGGACCTATGGCTACACCTTC. Encoded protein: CASSVGGTYGYTF. Full variable domain (rest looked up from reference TRBV9 and TRBJ1-2): DSGVTQTPKHLITATGQRVTLRCSPRSGDLSVYWYQQSLDQGLQFLIQYYNGEERAKGNILERFSAQQFPDLHSELNLSSLELGDSALYFCASSVGGTYGYTFGSGTRLTVV.

V and J are TRBV30 and TRBJ1-1; D unclear. Trimming removed 0 bases from V and 8 bases from J, with 7 bases in between. CDR1 and CDR2 (germline): GTSNPN, SVGIG (reference sequence). The CDR3 totals 11 residues. DNA of the CDR3: TGTGCCTGGAGTGTTGGCCTCGAAGCTTTCTTT. This encodes CAWSVGLEAFF.

The rearrangement links TRBV24-1 to TRBJ2-1; 8 nucleotides agree with TRBD2. The CDR3 sequence is 12 residues long. V dropped 7 bases and J dropped 8; count of bases not matched to a gene: 3. Germline CDR1 and CDR2: KGHDR and SFDVKD. CDR3 protein: CATRPGGDEQFF. The DNA of the CDR3 is TGTGCCACCAGACCCGGGGGGGATGAGCAGTTCTTC.

The rearrangement uses TRBV29-1 and TRBJ2-3; TRBD1 matches at 8 bases. V lost 3 bases and J lost 4; bases outside the gene matches: 6. Germline V CDR1 and CDR2: SQVTM, ANQGSEA. The CDR3 extends over 14 amino acids. In DNA form, the CDR3 reads TGCAGCGTTGAGCCAGGGGGCGCCCCAGATACGCAGTATTTT. Protein: CSVEPGGAPDTQYF.

This sequence joins TRBV5-6 and TRBJ1-1; D gene ambiguous. The CDR3 loop spans 12 amino acids. Per the germline V gene, CDR1 is SGHDT and CDR2 is YYEEEE. The V gene lost 0 bases and the J gene lost 7 bases, with 7 bases spanning the gap. The CDR3 spells CASSLVAGEAFF. CDR3 bases: TGTGCCAGCAGCTTGGTGGCAGGTGAAGCTTTCTTT.

The V call is TRBV3-1, the J call TRBJ2-3; the D call may be TRBD1 or TRBD2 (5 bases each). Deletions cut 1 base from V and 6 bases from J, with 17 bases between. CDR1 LGHDT and CDR2 YNNKEL come from the germline V gene (reference sequence). The CDR3 consists of 16 residues. This chain's CDR3 is CASSQGQPGPGDTQYF. The CDR3 DNA sequence: TGTGCCAGCAGCCAAGGGCAGCCGGGACCCGGCGATACGCAGTATTTT.

The V gene is TRBV5-6, the J gene TRBJ2-3, with D perhaps matching TRBD1 (5 bases). The ends were cut back, 0 bases at V and 0 bases at J, with 8 bases in the middle. Germline V CDR1 and CDR2: SGHDT, YYEEEE. The CDR3 spans 15 residues. CDR3 DNA sequence: TGTGCCAGCAGCTTGGAAGGGGCTAGCACAGATACGCAGTATTTT. This gives the protein CASSLEGASTDTQYF.

This rearrangement joins TRBV9 to TRBJ2-5, with D possibly being TRBD2 (6 bases). This CDR3 comprises 16 residues. Germline V CDR1 and CDR2: SGDLS, YYNGEE. V was clipped by 0 bases and J by 0 bases, with 12 bases between them. DNA for the CDR3: TGTGCCAGCAGCGTAGACGGCAGGGAGGACCAAGAGACCCAGTACTTC. As protein: CASSVDGREDQETQYF.

This clonotype was observed a single time. The chain recombines TRBV20-1 with TRBJ2-4; D is undetermined. The CDR3 has 14 residues. The germline V gene encodes CDR1 DFQATT and CDR2 SNEGSKA (reference sequence). The V end was cut by 5 bases, the J end by 0 bases, with 11 bases between. CDR3 loop: CSASRLEAKNIQYF. CDR3 nucleotide sequence: TGCAGTGCTTCCCGACTCGAAGCCAAAAACATTCAGTACTTC.

The V gene is TRBV5-6, the J gene TRBJ2-7; D is ambiguous. Trimming removed 3 bases from V and 4 bases from J, with 8 bases in between. The CDR3 contains 12 residues. Germline V lookup: CDR1 SGHDT, CDR2 YYEEEE. The CDR3 is CASSSDEYEQYV. CDR3 in DNA: TGTGCCAGCAGCTCCGATGAATACGAGCAGTACGTC.

This clonotype appeared once. This chain joins TRBV30 and TRBJ2-7; no clear D. This CDR3 comprises 13 residues. Between the trimmed V and J ends, which lost 3 bases and 3 bases, there was a span of 12 bases. Germline V gene sequence: CDR1 GTSNPN, CDR2 SVGIG (reference sequence). Here the CDR3 reads CAWSEGRHYEQYV. CDR3 coding DNA: TGTGCCTGGAGCGAAGGAAGACACTACGAGCAGTACGTC.

V gene TRBV30 combines with J gene TRBJ1-1, with D possibly matching TRBD1 (5 bases). The CDR3 loop spans 14 amino acids. Germline values: CDR1 GTSNPN, CDR2 SVGIG (reference sequence). V was shortened by 5 bases and J by 8 bases, with 21 bases between the two germline ends. This CDR3 reads CAWGTGHGSTEAFF. DNA for the CDR3: TGTGCCTGGGGCACAGGACACGGATCGACCGAAGCTTTCTTT.

CDR3 sequence (DNA): TGCAGCGGTCAGGGGGCCGAGACCCAGTACTTC. This translates into CSGQGAETQYF. The chain links TRBV29-1 to TRBJ2-5; 8 bases fit TRBD1. This CDR3 is built from 11 residues. Trimming at V came to 7 bases and at J to 5 bases, leaving 3 bases not matched to a gene. Germline V gene data show CDR1 as SQVTM and CDR2 as ANQGSEA.

This chain joins TRBV13 and TRBJ1-6; D not certain. This CDR3 has 13 residues. CDR1 and CDR2 from the germline V gene are PRHDT and FYEKMQ (reference sequence). V lost 5 bases and J 10 bases, leaving 12 bases between the germline ends. In DNA, the CDR3 is TGTGCCAGCAGCCGCGGCCCGGGATCACCCCTCCACTTT. Its translation is CASSRGPGSPLHF.

The CDR3 DNA reads as TGTGCCTGGTTACCGGGACTAGAAAACAATGAGCAGTTCTTC. This translates into CAWLPGLENNEQFF. The V gene is TRBV30, the J gene TRBJ2-1, with 8 bases identical to TRBD2. The germline V gene encodes CDR1 GTSNPN and CDR2 SVGIG (reference sequence). The V and J ends lost 5 bases and 5 bases, in that order; junction bases with no gene match: 8. This CDR3 comprises 14 residues.

The V gene is TRBV7-8, the J gene TRBJ2-7; 9 bases line up with TRBD1. Trimming took 5 bases from V and 4 from J; bases not matched to a gene: 6. Germline-derived CDR1 and CDR2 are SGHVS and FQNEAQ. The CDR3 consists of 14 residues. The CDR3 spells CASSLRTGEYEQYV. The CDR3 nucleotides are TGTGCCAGCAGCCTACGGACAGGGGAGTACGAGCAGTACGTC.

The CDR3 reads CSVRQGEGHEAFF. CDR3 in DNA: TGCAGCGTCAGACAGGGAGAGGGGCATGAAGCTTTCTTT. The gene calls are TRBV29-1 and TRBJ1-1, with 7 nucleotides matching TRBD1. The CDR3 covers 13 residues. V lost 6 bases to trimming and J lost 7 bases; unmatched junction nucleotides: 11. The V gene's germline CDR1 is SQVTM and CDR2 ANQGSEA.

The CDR3 region is CASSPEGEVYGYTF. The CDR3 DNA reads as TGTGCCAGCAGCCCCGAAGGGGAGGTCTATGGCTACACCTTC. V gene TRBV3-1 combines with J gene TRBJ1-2; D is perhaps TRBD1 (5 bases). Germline V gives CDR1 LGHDT, CDR2 YNNKEL (reference sequence). CDR3 size: 14 residues. Between the trimmed V and J ends, which lost 4 bases and 4 bases, there was a span of 13 bases.

This clonotype was seen just once. The chain recombines TRBV9 with TRBJ2-3; 9 nucleotides match TRBD2. The V gene's germline CDR1 is SGDLS and CDR2 YYNGEE. V lost 4 bases, J lost 1 base, and 4 bases stayed unmatched. The length of the CDR3 is 15 residues. The CDR3 coding sequence is TGTGCCAGCAGCCCCCAGCGGGGGGGCACAGATACGCAGTATTTT. Translating gives CASSPQRGGTDTQYF.

The J gene is TRBJ2-1, the V gene TRBV11-1; D is unclear. CDR3 size: 11 residues. The V and J ends lost 3 bases and 10 bases respectively, with 7 bases between them. Germline V gives CDR1 SGHAT, CDR2 FQDESV (reference sequence). The CDR3: CASSFTGEQFF. DNA for the CDR3: TGTGCCAGCAGCTTCACCGGGGAGCAGTTCTTC. The full variable domain, in which reference TRBV11-1 and TRBJ2-1 provide the parts outside the CDR3, is EAEVAQSPRYKITEKSQAVAFWCDPISGHATLYWYRQILGQGPELLVQFQDESVVDDSQLPKDRFSAERLKGVDSTLKIQPAELGDSAMYLCASSFTGEQFFGPGTRLTVL.

The chain uses TRBV27 and TRBJ1-2, with unresolved D. Germline CDR1 MNHEY, CDR2 SMNVEV (reference sequence). CDR3 length: 14 residues. V was cut by 2 bases and J by 4 bases, with 11 bases left in between. The CDR3 region is CASSLRGLGYGYTF. The CDR3 DNA is TGTGCCAGCAGTTTACGGGGATTGGGCTATGGCTACACCTTC.

The V call is TRBV2, the J call TRBJ2-7; D uncertain. The CDR3 is 13 amino acids. Trimming pared 4 bases from V and 0 bases from J, leaving 7 bases between. Germline CDR1 and CDR2: SNHLY and FYNNEI. The DNA of the CDR3 is TGTGCCAGCAGTGTTGGCGGCTCCTACGAGCAGTACGTC. Protein product: CASSVGGSYEQYV.

This clonotype came up once. The chain joins TRBV29-1 to TRBJ2-7; D might be TRBD1 or TRBD2, each matching 7 bases. This CDR3 spans 14 amino acids. The V gene's germline CDR1 is SQVTM and CDR2 ANQGSEA. V shed 0 bases and J shed 2 bases, with 11 bases lying between them. The CDR3 reads CSVEDRGGTYEQYF. The CDR3 DNA follows: TGCAGCGTTGAAGACAGGGGGGGAACCTACGAGCAGTACTTC.

This clonotype was found once. The chain is built from TRBV9 and TRBJ2-3; D remains unclear. Trimming took off 4 bases at V and 6 bases at J, with 9 bases between the two ends. The CDR3 consists of 12 residues. Germline V gene sequence: CDR1 SGDLS, CDR2 YYNGEE. Here the CDR3 DNA reads TGTGCCAGCAGCCCGTCGATGGATACGCAGTATTTT. Its translation: CASSPSMDTQYF.